This T cell receptor (beta chain) was retrieved from a study of shared clonotypes between healthy human individuals. Study at large: CD4 naive cells filled three plates per donor, CD4 memory three, CD8 naive two and CD8 memory one.

The CDR3 extends over 12 amino acids. Trimming stripped 2 bases from V and 4 bases from J, with 3 bases between. Germline-derived CDR1 and CDR2 are SGHAT and FQNNGV. There are a few counts of this clone. Deep level was the assay's run setting. The method was immunoSEQ multiplex PCR; TCRdb's version includes in-frame clones alone and lacks a portion of them. The table records some 1 million clones, about 74% of them present only once. This sequence joins TRBV11-2 and TRBJ1-5; D is ambiguous. The sample consisted of memory CD4+ T cells sorted from blood. Subset here: CD45RA-negative fraction. The clonotype comes from a young man in good health. The DNA of the CDR3 is TGTGCCAGCAGCTTACCGAATCAGCCCCAGCATTTT. Residues: CASSLPNQPQHF.